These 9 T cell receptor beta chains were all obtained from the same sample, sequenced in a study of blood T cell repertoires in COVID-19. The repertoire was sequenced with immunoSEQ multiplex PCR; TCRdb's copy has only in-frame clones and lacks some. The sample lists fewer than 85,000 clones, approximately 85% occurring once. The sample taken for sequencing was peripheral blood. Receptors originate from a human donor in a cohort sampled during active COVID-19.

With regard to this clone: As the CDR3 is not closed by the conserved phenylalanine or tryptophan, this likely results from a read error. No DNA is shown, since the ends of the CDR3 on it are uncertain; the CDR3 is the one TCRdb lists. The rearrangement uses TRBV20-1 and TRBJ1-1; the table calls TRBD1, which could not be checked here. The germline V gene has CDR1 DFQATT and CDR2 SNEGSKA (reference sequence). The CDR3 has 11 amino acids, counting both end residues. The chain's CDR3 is CSATRESEDSY.

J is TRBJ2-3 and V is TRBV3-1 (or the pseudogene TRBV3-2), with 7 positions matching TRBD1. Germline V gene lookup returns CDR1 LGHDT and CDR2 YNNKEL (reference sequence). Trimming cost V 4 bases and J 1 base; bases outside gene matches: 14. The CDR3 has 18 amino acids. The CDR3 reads CASSPNPSFGTGTDTQYF. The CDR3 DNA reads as TGTGCCAGCAGCCCCAATCCCTCCTTCGGGACAGGCACAGATACGCAGTATTTT.

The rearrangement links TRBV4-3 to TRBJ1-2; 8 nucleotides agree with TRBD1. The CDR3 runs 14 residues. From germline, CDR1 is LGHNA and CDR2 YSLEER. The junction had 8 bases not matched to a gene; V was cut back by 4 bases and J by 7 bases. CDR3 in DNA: TGCGCCAGCAGCCGAGACAGGGGTATGAGTGGCTACACCTTC. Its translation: CASSRDRGMSGYTF.

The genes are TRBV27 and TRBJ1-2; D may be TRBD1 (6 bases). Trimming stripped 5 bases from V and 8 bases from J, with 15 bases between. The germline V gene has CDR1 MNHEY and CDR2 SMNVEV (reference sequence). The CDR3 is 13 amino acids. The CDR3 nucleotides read TGTGCCAGCAGTGGGGGCCAGGGGAGAGGCTACACCTTC. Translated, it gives CASSGGQGRGYTF.

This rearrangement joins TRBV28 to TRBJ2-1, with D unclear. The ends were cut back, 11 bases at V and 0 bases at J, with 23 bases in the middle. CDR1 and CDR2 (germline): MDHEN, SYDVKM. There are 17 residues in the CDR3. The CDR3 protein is CAAPPFLAQSSYNEQFF. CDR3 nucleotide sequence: TGTGCCGCGCCCCCATTTTTGGCACAGAGCTCCTACAATGAGCAGTTCTTC.

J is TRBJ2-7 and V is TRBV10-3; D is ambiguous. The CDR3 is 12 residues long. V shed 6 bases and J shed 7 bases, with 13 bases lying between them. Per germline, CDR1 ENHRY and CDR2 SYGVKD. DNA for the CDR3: TGTGCCATCAGCCAAACCCGACAAGAGCAGTACTTC. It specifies CAISQTRQEQYF.

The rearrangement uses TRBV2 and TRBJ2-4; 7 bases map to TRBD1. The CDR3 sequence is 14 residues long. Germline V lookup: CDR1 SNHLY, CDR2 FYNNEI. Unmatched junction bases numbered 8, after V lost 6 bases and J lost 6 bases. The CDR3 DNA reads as TGTGCCAGCAGGACAGGGTTGGGTGCAAACATTCAGTACTTC. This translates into CASRTGLGANIQYF.

The CDR3 region is CASSLEGVATNEKLFF. CDR3 coding DNA: TGTGCCAGCAGCTTGGAGGGGGTTGCAACTAATGAAAAACTGTTTTTT. The chain combines TRBV5-4 with TRBJ1-4; D might be TRBD1 (6 bases). Germline assignment: CDR1 SGHNT and CDR2 YYREEE (reference sequence). The CDR3 is 16 amino acids. V shed 0 bases and J shed 0 bases, with 9 bases lying between them.

The DNA of the CDR3 is TGTGCCAGCACAAAATCGACAGGGGGGAACATTCAGTACTTC. Translating it yields CASTKSTGGNIQYF. The chain uses TRBV28 and TRBJ2-4; TRBD1 matches at 9 bases. V lost 7 bases, J lost 7 bases, and 8 bases stayed unmatched. CDR1 and CDR2 from the germline V gene are MDHEN and SYDVKM. The CDR3 length is 14 residues.